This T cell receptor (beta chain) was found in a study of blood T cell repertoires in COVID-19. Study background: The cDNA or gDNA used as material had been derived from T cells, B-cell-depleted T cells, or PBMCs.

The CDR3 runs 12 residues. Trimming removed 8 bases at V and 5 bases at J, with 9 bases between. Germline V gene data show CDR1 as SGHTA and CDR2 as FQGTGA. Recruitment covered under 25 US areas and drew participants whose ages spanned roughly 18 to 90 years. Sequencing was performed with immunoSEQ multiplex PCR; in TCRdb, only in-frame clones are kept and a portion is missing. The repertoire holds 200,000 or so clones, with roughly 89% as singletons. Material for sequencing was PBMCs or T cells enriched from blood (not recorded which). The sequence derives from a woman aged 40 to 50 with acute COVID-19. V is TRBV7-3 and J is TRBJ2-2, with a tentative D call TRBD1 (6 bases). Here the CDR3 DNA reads TGTGCCAGCGGACAGCGGACCGGGGAGCTGTTTTTT. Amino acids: CASGQRTGELFF. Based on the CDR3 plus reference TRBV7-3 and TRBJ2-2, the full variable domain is GAGVSQTPSNKVTEKGKYVELRCDPISGHTALYWYRQSLGQGPEFLIYFQGTGAADDSGLPNDRFFAVRPEGSVSTLKIQRTERGDSAVYLCASGQRTGELFFGEGSRLTVL.